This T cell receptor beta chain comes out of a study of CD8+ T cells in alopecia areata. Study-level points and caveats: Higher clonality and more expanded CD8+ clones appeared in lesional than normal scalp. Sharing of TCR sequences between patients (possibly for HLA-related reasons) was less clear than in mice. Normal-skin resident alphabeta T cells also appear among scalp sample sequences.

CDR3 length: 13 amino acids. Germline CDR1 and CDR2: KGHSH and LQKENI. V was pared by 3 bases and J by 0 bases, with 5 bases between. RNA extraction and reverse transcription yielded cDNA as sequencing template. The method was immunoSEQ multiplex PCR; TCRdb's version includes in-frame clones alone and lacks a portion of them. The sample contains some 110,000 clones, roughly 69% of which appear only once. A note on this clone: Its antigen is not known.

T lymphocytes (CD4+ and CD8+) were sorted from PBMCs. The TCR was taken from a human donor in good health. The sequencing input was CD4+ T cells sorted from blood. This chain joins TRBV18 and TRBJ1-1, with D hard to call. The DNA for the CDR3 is TGTGCCAGCTCACCGGAATTGAACACTGAAGCTTTCTTT. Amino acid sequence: CASSPELNTEAFF.